This T cell receptor (beta chain) is from a study of cytomegalovirus exposure and HLA in healthy donors (dated by TCRdb to the late 2010s). In the study overall: An earlier analysis of approximately 640 of the donors reported 250 to 300 Gb of sequence data and 117 million unique TCR beta sequences from about 200 million T cells. The study aimed to test whether cataloging public T cell receptors could reveal signatures of past pathogen exposure. The later analysis used no new phenotypic data to find candidate immune exposures, relying instead on TCR beta sequences and their occurrence across donors. A later genetic analysis took genome-wide SNP genotypes for about three fifths of the 666 donors and used that subset as a discovery cohort. Besides the first cohort of more than 650 subjects, a separate validation cohort made up of 90 to 150 different subjects was used. All discovery cohort repertoires had been generated on a single sequencing platform. The study combined high-throughput TCR immunosequencing, statistical association of individual TCRs with disease status, and machine learning to predict cytomegalovirus infection status. On average, 235,054 unique TCR beta nucleotide sequences were sequenced per donor among several hundred genotyped donors of the cohort, with roughly 20% of those sequences being non-productive. HLA typing covered class I and class II loci at four-digit resolution. Typing coverage varied by locus: roughly 629-630 donors for A, B, C, DRB1 and DQB1; 500 to 550 for DQA1; 606 for DPA1; roughly 470 for DPB1. The T cell repertoires of 550 to 850 subjects were profiled by immunosequencing and related to cytomegalovirus serostatus. In a later analysis, previously published TCR beta repertoires from 666 donors were re-analyzed and high-resolution HLA genotyping was added so that TCR occurrence patterns could be studied. Among the roughly 380 genotyped donors, about 83% belonged to the genetic ancestry cluster associated with self-reported Caucasian donors. Four or five DR-DQ haplotypes were handled as single units for association and clustering because linkage in the cohort was strong. Donor age, sex, ethnicity and CMV serostatus were collected together with the repertoire data. Approximately 300 gigabases of sequencing data and 70 million to 85 million unique TCR sequences were included in an early release covering about 620 HLA-typed donors. To decide whether each TCR beta V gene segment behaved as functional or pseudogenic, an earlier analysis of several hundred of the donors relied on high-throughput TCR beta sequencing.

Between the V and J ends, shortened by 5 bases and 1 base respectively, the junction contains 5 bases. Per the germline V gene, MNHEY is the CDR1 and SVGAGI is the CDR2. Counted from cysteine to phenylalanine, this CDR3 has 13 amino acids. Kept here is only the CDR3 DNA, which spans 39 bases and is read in frame from base 1. The cohort consisted of 600 to 700 healthy bone marrow donors. At the time of sampling, every cohort member was nominally healthy, though immune exposures that went unrecorded were likely present. The donor was CMV seronegative and belonged to the group of around 400 seronegative cohort members. Each donor provided a peripheral blood sample, and peripheral blood mononuclear cells were used for TCR beta sequencing. Genomic DNA was extracted from the blood cell samples with the Qiagen DNeasy Blood Extraction Kit. Points the paper makes about the study in general: In a later analysis, HLA-associated TCR beta chains showed more clonal expansion and lower generation probabilities than non-associated chains that were equally common. A later analysis reported that several top co-occurrence clusters appeared linked to parvovirus B19, influenza, CMV and Epstein-Barr virus. The authors suggested that the approach could potentially be extended to other disease states and immunological phenotypes. In a later genetic analysis, a missense DCLRE1C variant was associated with V-gene and J-gene trimming of TCR beta chains, and the association was replicated in an independent cohort. A few of the identified cytomegalovirus-associated TCR beta chains were confirmed in vitro to be specific for cytomegalovirus antigens. HLA typing was unavailable for some donors at each locus, so association tests used only the typed subset. This cohort had only TCR beta chains sequenced, and the lack of alpha or paired-chain data limited which features could be detected. A later analysis found that TCR association rates varied across HLA loci, with DRB1 alleles showing the most associated TCRs and HLA-C alleles the fewest. Correlated functional status among segregating V segments might reflect linkage disequilibrium, but an unknown experimental factor could not be ruled out. In an earlier analysis of 587 of the donors, most TCR beta V segments were observed in productive rearrangements about 87% or about 30% of the time, broadly matching IMGT annotations. CMV serostatus was the only immune exposure information available for the cohort. A later analysis found that most CMV-associated TCR beta chains appeared HLA-restricted, with HLA associations seemingly driven largely by CMV exposure. A total of about 180 TCR beta chains were listed by the study as associated with cytomegalovirus. The sequencing pipeline was judged likely to have produced a cluster of highly shared sequence variants as a technical artifact. Most TCR sequences were seen in very few donors, while some public TCRs were found in many individuals. A later analysis associated about 18,000 TCR beta sequences with specific HLA alleles at a false discovery rate of 0.05. Some IMGT-functional V segments, including TRBV6-2 and TRBV6-3, could not be distinguished by the 87-base-pair reads and were therefore excluded. Compared with the roughly 710-donor mean, donors in an Asian-associated ancestry cluster had fewer N-insertions in productive TCRs, according to a later genetic analysis. Roughly uniform sequencing depth across donors was assumed in presence/absence analyses, although this assumption may not hold. When HLA alleles, especially DR and DQ, strongly co-occurred, TCR associations were difficult to assign to individual alleles. A further reported finding was that TCR beta sequences accurately predicted the HLA-A and HLA-B alleles for most subjects in the first cohort. The classifier was reported to diagnose cytomegalovirus status with high specificity and sensitivity in both the original cohort and the validation cohort. Because counts were too low, seventeen rarely observed V segments, including chromosome 9 orphons, were left out of the earlier analysis of 587 of the donors.

This clone appeared once. It has no known antigen specificity. No much larger clone is present one base from it, and per-base qualities are unavailable. The library came from the immunoSEQ multiplex PCR assay. For the multiplex PCR, a mixture combining 60 forward primers for TCR Vbeta segments and 13 reverse primers for TCR Jbeta segments was used. The CDR3 region of rearranged TCR beta genes was amplified from genomic DNA with a multiplex PCR assay. The amplified TCR beta libraries were sequenced on the Illumina HiSeq System as 87-base-pair reads. Per the source publication's procedure: A later analysis tallied around 82 million unique TCR beta chains across the approximately 670 repertoires, and about 12 million of those chains were shared by two or more donors. A nearest-neighbor algorithm error-corrected the raw reads and collapsed the reads into unique sequences, merging closely related sequences to remove PCR and sequencing errors. V, D and J gene segments were assigned by aligning CDR3 sequences to IMGT reference sequences. For a sequence to be retained, a match of at least six nucleotides was required to both a V gene segment and a J gene segment. A rearrangement counted as productive if the CDR3 had no stop codons and remained in frame with V and J, and every other rearrangement counted as non-productive. Following IMGT convention, CDR3 was defined as the stretch from the second conserved V-encoded cysteine up to the conserved J-encoded phenylalanine. The earlier analysis of approximately 500 of the donors excluded sequences that lacked an unambiguous match to a single V gene segment. In an earlier analysis of a few hundred of the donors, V segments were called functional above 56.7% productive rearrangements and were called segregating when the between-donor standard deviation exceeded 5%. A statistical classification framework was developed to diagnose cytomegalovirus status using the catalog of TCR beta chain sequences. In a later analysis, V and J genes were assigned by comparing TCR nucleotide sequences against IMGT/GENE-DB human TR gene sequences. The TCRdist pipeline was used in a later analysis to assign CDR3 sequences and most-parsimonious VDJ recombination scenarios. A later analysis defined each TCR beta chain by its CDR3 amino acid sequence plus V-gene family, and excluded reads lacking a unique V-gene family. A later analysis removed 500 to 650 highly shared, low-generation-probability nucleotide sequences to deal with suspected cross-contamination and a sequencing artifact. For each public chain, a later analysis derived a clonal expansion index from normalized ranks of inferred template counts within each repertoire. Generation probabilities in a later analysis came from a VDJ recombination model fitted to out-of-frame rearrangements, and those results were checked against IGoR. A later analysis scored TCR-TCR, TCR-HLA and TCR-CMV co-occurrence with hypergeometric tests, applying a repertoire-size bias correction to TCR pairs. False discovery rates were estimated in a later analysis by permuting HLA or CMV assignments 20 times. A later analysis grouped co-occurring TCRs with DBSCAN, adding TCRdist sequence similarity when clustering within HLA-allele-positive subsets. Repertoires with fewer than 30,000 or more than 120,000 public chains, plus five repertoires with anomalous nucleotide sharing, were excluded from co-occurrence clustering. TCRdb mirrors the immuneACCESS table, restricted to in-frame sequences. Some clones are absent from its copies; in checked studies, under half trace to an unresolved V gene, and the reason for the others is unknown. Clone size and V and J calls were adopted from that table, with D and trimming inferred from the DNA. The sample table lists some 140,000 clones, under 85% of them with a count of one. Less than 4% of the sample is in the top ten clones.

This clonotype was sampled from a man younger than 45 in good health and CMV-seronegative. The rearranged chain carries TRBV6-5 and TRBJ2-2; the D gene is unclear. The sequenced sample consisted of PBMCs. The bases read TGTGCCAGCAGTCGACAGAACACCGGGGAGCTGTTTTTT. This gives the protein CASSRQNTGELFF.